The 30 T cell receptor beta chains listed next were all sequenced from one sample in a study of tumor and adjacent non-tumor tissue in lung cancer. TCRbeta libraries were built with three rounds of nested PCR, modified from ARM-PCR. TCRdb itself ran the multiplex PCR reads through MiXCR, one entry per CDR3 protein. The top ten hold over 15% of the sample, which has under 150,000 distinct CDR3 sequences, approximately 72% seen once. This sample's RNA came from whole unsorted tissue. Material for sequencing was lung tumor tissue. These receptors originate from a man aged 55-75 years with small cell lung cancer.

In its sample, this clonotype was seen many times. The CDR3 DNA reads TGTGCCAGCAGGGTTCAGACAGGACGGGGGAACTATGGCTACACCTTC. Its translation: CASRVQTGRGNYGYTF. The rearrangement uses TRBV7-9 and TRBJ1-2; D might be TRBD1 (6 bases). Germline assignment: CDR1 SEHNR and CDR2 FQNEAQ (reference sequence). The CDR3 consists of 16 residues. Trimming removed 6 bases from V and 2 bases from J, with 19 bases in between. Supplemented by reference TRBV7-9 and TRBJ1-2, the full variable domain reads DTGVSQNPRHKITKRGQNVTFRCDPISEHNRLYWYRQTLGQGPEFLTYFQNEAQLEKSRLLSDRFSAERPKGSFSTLEIQRTEQGDSAMYLCASRVQTGRGNYGYTFGSGTRLTVV.

Concerning this clonotype itself: Germline is not matched at one junction end, which may reflect a read error. The V call is TRBV11-2, the J call TRBJ2-5; D is ambiguous. CDR1 is SGHAT and CDR2 is FQNNGV in the germline V gene. This CDR3 comprises 14 residues. CDR3 in DNA: TGTGCCAACAGCTTAGTGCGAGGTACAGAGACCCAGTACTTC. Residues: CANSLVRGTETQYF.

This clonotype showed up just a few times. The chain uses TRBV5-1 and TRBJ2-1; D perhaps matches TRBD1 (6 bases). With 3 bases removed from V and 7 bases from J, the gap between germline ends came to 17 bases. The CDR3 consists of 15 residues. The germline CDR1 and CDR2 sequences are SGHRS and YFSETQ. The CDR3 here is CASSSRLGAENEQFF. The DNA of the CDR3 is TGCGCCAGCAGCTCCCGGTTGGGGGCAGAAAATGAGCAGTTCTTC.

Remarks on this clonotype: Being one base from a much bigger clone, this may be a read error. V is TRBV6-2 or TRBV6-3 and J is TRBJ2-5, with 7 bases identical to TRBD2. This CDR3 is 17 amino acids long. Germline-derived CDR1 and CDR2 are MNHEY and SVGEGT. The ends lost 10 bases at V and 3 bases at J; junction bases unmatched: 20. The CDR3 nucleotides read TGTGCCATCAGACTTCACGGGACTATAGAGGGAAAAGAGACCCAGTACTTC. This codes for CAIRLHGTIEGKETQYF.

V gene TRBV20-1 combines with J gene TRBJ2-3, with 11 bases aligning to TRBD2. The CDR3 is made up of 15 amino acids. Germline-derived CDR1 and CDR2 are DFQATT and SNEGSKA (reference sequence). The V and J ends lost 4 bases and 2 bases, in that order; junction bases with no gene match: 5. DNA for the CDR3: TGCAGTGCTAAGATAGCGGGAGGGCACACAGATACGCAGTATTTT. Protein: CSAKIAGGHTDTQYF.

This clonotype has a handful of counts. The gene calls are TRBV20-1 and TRBJ1-6; 7 bases are shared with TRBD1. The CDR3 has 18 amino acids. Trimming at V came to 1 base and at J to 0 bases, leaving 9 bases not matched to a gene. Germline loops: CDR1 DFQATT, CDR2 SNEGSKA (reference sequence). The CDR3 spells CSARAMGTADSYNSPLHF. The DNA for the CDR3 is TGCAGTGCTAGAGCAATGGGGACAGCAGACTCCTATAATTCACCCCTCCACTTT.

This clonotype was detected many times. The rearrangement uses TRBV12-3 or TRBV12-4 and TRBJ1-4; a weak D match, TRBD1 (5 bases). V lost 3 bases to trimming and J lost 8 bases, with 13 bases between them. The CDR3 sequence is 14 residues long. The CDR3 nucleotides read TGTGCCAGCAGTTTTTTTGGGGGGGAAGAAAAACTGTTTTTT. Its translation is CASSFFGGEEKLFF.

The table lists this clonotype with many counts. V and J are TRBV5-1 and TRBJ1-2; D is undetermined. Germline V gene lookup returns CDR1 SGHRS and CDR2 YFSETQ. This CDR3 contains 15 residues. Trimming removed 0 bases at V and 8 bases at J, with 17 bases between. CDR3 bases: TGCGCCAGCAGCTTGGTCTCCGGGGAGAGGTACGGCTACACCTTC. This sequence encodes CASSLVSGERYGYTF.

The chain combines TRBV6-6 with TRBJ2-5; D unclear. The CDR3 extends over 15 amino acids. Trimming cost V 6 bases and J 4 bases, with 18 bases left between them. Germline V gene sequence: CDR1 MNHNY, CDR2 SVGAGI (reference sequence). The CDR3: CASRRRAVPVETQYF. The CDR3 DNA reads TGTGCCAGCAGGCGTCGGGCCGTCCCAGTAGAGACCCAGTACTTC.

The V gene is TRBV19, the J gene TRBJ2-1; 8 nucleotides align to TRBD1. This CDR3 comprises 15 residues. The germline V gene has CDR1 LNHDA and CDR2 SQIVND (reference sequence). V was pared by 7 bases and J by 4 bases, with 9 bases of the junction left unmatched. This chain's CDR3 is CASNPGTGEYNEQFF. The CDR3, as DNA: TGTGCCAGTAACCCTGGGACAGGCGAATACAATGAGCAGTTCTTC. Filled out from reference TRBV19 and TRBJ2-1, the complete variable domain reads DGGITQSPKYLFRKEGQNVTLSCEQNLNHDAMYWYRQDPGQGLRLIYYSQIVNDFQKGDIAEGYSVSREKKESFPLTVTSAQKNPTAFYLCASNPGTGEYNEQFFGPGTRLTVL.

A remark on this clonotype: Compared with germline, one end of the junction differs, possibly owing to a read error. Here the CDR3 reads CANSPQSFAEQYF. In nucleotides, the CDR3 is TGTGCCAACAGTCCCCAATCTTTCGCCGAGCAGTACTTC. The V gene is TRBV6-6, the J gene TRBJ2-7; D is unclear. Germline V gene lookup returns CDR1 MNHNY and CDR2 SVGAGI (reference sequence). CDR3 length: 13 residues.

Concerning this clonotype: The conserved final phenylalanine or tryptophan is absent from the CDR3, which likely points to a read error. The V gene is TRBV20-1, the J gene TRBJ1-4, with unresolved D. Germline CDR1 DFQATT, CDR2 SNEGSKA (reference sequence). The V end lost 4 bases, the J end lost 5 bases, and 11 bases lay between the germline ends. The CDR3 runs to 13 residues. The CDR3 nucleotides read TGCAGTGCTAAAGAGGGAGGGAATGAAAAACTGTTTCCT. Amino acid sequence: CSAKEGGNEKLFP.

V is TRBV6-5 and J is TRBJ2-7; a weak D match, TRBD2 (7 bases). Looked up from germline, CDR1 is MNHEY and CDR2 is SVGAGI. The CDR3 totals 15 residues. CDR3 region: CASRGGLAPIHEQYV. In DNA form, the CDR3 reads TGTGCCAGCAGGGGGGGGCTAGCGCCAATCCACGAGCAATACGTC.

This rearrangement joins TRBV20-1 to TRBJ1-1; TRBD1 matches 9 bases. This CDR3 comprises 15 residues. The trim removed 0 bases at V and 3 bases at J, leaving 5 bases unmatched. Germline CDR1 DFQATT, CDR2 SNEGSKA (reference sequence). The CDR3 sequence is CSARDPGQGYTEAFF. CDR3 in DNA: TGCAGTGCTAGAGATCCGGGACAGGGATACACTGAAGCTTTCTTT.

Comment on this clonotype: A much larger clone sits a single nucleotide away, making a read error possible. The rearrangement uses TRBV6-1 and TRBJ1-6; D remains unclear. Germline V gene data show CDR1 as MNHNS and CDR2 as SASEGT. The CDR3 contains 13 residues. CDR3 protein: CASRGHDNSSLHF. For the CDR3, the DNA is TGTGCCAGCAGAGGGCACGATAATTCATCCCTCCACTTT.

Of note for this clonotype: A read error may produce the germline difference seen at one junction end. The chain uses TRBV11-2 and TRBJ2-1, with a tentative D call TRBD1 (6 bases). Looked up from germline, CDR1 is SGHAT and CDR2 is FQNNGV. The CDR3 is 14 amino acids. Here the CDR3 reads CPSSPLGGYNELFF. CDR3 DNA: TGTCCCAGCAGCCCCCTTGGGGGCTACAATGAGCTGTTCTTC.

With regard to this clonotype: Since a much larger clone is just one base distant, this may be a read error. The V and J genes are TRBV30 and TRBJ2-7, with D uncertain. The germline V gene has CDR1 GTSNPN and CDR2 SVGIG (reference sequence). This CDR3 spans 11 amino acids. Deletions cut 0 bases from V and 8 bases from J, with 8 bases between. CDR3 coding DNA: TGTGCCTGGAGTGTAGGCGCAAAGCAGTACTTC. This translates into CAWSVGAKQYF.

The chain couples TRBV20-1 to TRBJ2-1; 10 bases are a match to TRBD2. Germline assignment: CDR1 DFQATT and CDR2 SNEGSKA (reference sequence). V lost 4 bases, J lost 10 bases, and 10 bases stayed unmatched. The CDR3 extends over 14 amino acids. The chain's CDR3 is CSATRTSGFNEQFF. In DNA, the CDR3 is TGCAGTGCTACAAGGACTAGCGGCTTTAACGAGCAGTTCTTC.

This clonotype was found a few times. The genes are TRBV7-9 and TRBJ2-5; D is ambiguous. The V gene's germline CDR1 is SEHNR and CDR2 FQNEAQ (reference sequence). The CDR3 has 10 residues. The V end was cut by 6 bases, the J end by 5 bases, with 4 bases between. CDR3 nucleotide sequence: TGTGCCAGCAGTAGGGAGACCCAGTACTTC. Protein: CASSRETQYF.

With regard to this clonotype: One end of the junction is discordant with germline, which a read error may explain. This chain connects TRBV6-2 or TRBV6-3 to TRBJ2-3; 9 nucleotides match TRBD2. The CDR3 is 18 amino acids. The germline CDR1 and CDR2 sequences are MNHEY and SVGEGT. CDR3 nucleotides: TGTGTCAGCAGCCCCATCGCCGATCTAGCGGGATTAACAGATACGCAGTATTTT. It yields the protein CVSSPIADLAGLTDTQYF.

A note on this clonotype: The junction and the germline gene differ at one end; a read error may be behind it. This chain uses TRBV20-1 with TRBJ2-3; TRBD2 is a possible D gene (6 bases). Germline V CDR1 and CDR2: DFQATT, SNEGSKA (reference sequence). The CDR3 is 14 amino acids. The CDR3 loop reads CNARREGSIDTQYF. In nucleotides, the CDR3 is TGCAATGCTAGGCGGGAAGGCAGCATAGATACGCAGTATTTT.

This clonotype came up a few times. This chain joins TRBV20-1 and TRBJ2-1; perhaps TRBD2 as D (5 bases). Germline values: CDR1 DFQATT, CDR2 SNEGSKA (reference sequence). Trimming pared 0 bases from V and 4 bases from J, leaving 10 bases between. The CDR3 is 14 residues long. The CDR3 spells CSAREGSMYNEQFF. In DNA form, the CDR3 reads TGCAGTGCTAGAGAAGGGAGTATGTACAATGAGCAGTTCTTC.

This clonotype was seen many times. The chain employs TRBV20-1 and TRBJ2-3, with TRBD1 matching 8 bases. After removal of 6 bases from V and 1 base from J, the junction contained 6 bases not matched to a gene. Germline V gene sequence: CDR1 DFQATT, CDR2 SNEGSKA (reference sequence). This CDR3 is 14 amino acids long. The CDR3 coding sequence is TGCAGTGCCCGGGACAGGATACGCACAGATACGCAGTATTTT. Translation: CSARDRIRTDTQYF.

Points on this clonotype: Germline is not matched at one junction end, which may reflect a read error. The chain joins TRBV10-2 to TRBJ2-5; D unresolved. The germline gives CDR1 WSHSY, CDR2 SAAADI. There are 14 residues in the CDR3. Here the CDR3 reads CSSTVGRAQETQYF. In DNA form, the CDR3 reads TGCTCCAGCACGGTCGGACGCGCCCAAGAGACCCAGTACTTC.

This clonotype was recorded many times. The rearrangement joins TRBV5-4 to TRBJ1-2; 7 bases are a match to TRBD1. The ends lost 4 bases at V and 4 bases at J; junction bases unmatched: 4. Germline assignment: CDR1 SGHNT and CDR2 YYREEE (reference sequence). The CDR3 has 13 amino acids. The CDR3, as DNA: TGTGCCAGCAGCCGGGACAGCGTCTATGGCTACACCTTC. It specifies CASSRDSVYGYTF.

Concerning this clonotype: Its ends do not fully match the called genes, so a read error is possible. The rearrangement links TRBV6-1 to TRBJ2-6; 13 bases are a match to TRBD2. Germline CDR1 MNHNS, CDR2 SASEGT. There are 19 residues in the CDR3. This CDR3 reads CASSFRLAGGTSGANVLSF. As DNA, the CDR3 is TGTGCCAGCAGCTTCAGACTAGCGGGAGGTACCTCTGGGGCCAACGTCCTGAGTTTC.

The V gene is TRBV11-2, the J gene TRBJ1-6; maybe TRBD1 (6 bases). Germline values: CDR1 SGHAT, CDR2 FQNNGV. This CDR3 has 14 amino acids. The CDR3 region is CVSSLTRGGSPLHF. The CDR3 coding sequence is TGTGTTAGCAGCTTAACCAGGGGCGGCTCACCCCTCCACTTT.

The chain carries TRBV11-3 and TRBJ2-5; 9 nucleotides align to TRBD1. This CDR3 spans 15 amino acids. Germline CDR1 is SGHNT and CDR2 is YENEEA. Here the CDR3 reads CSNSTDRGSQETQYF. CDR3 bases: TGTTCCAACAGCACTGACAGGGGGTCCCAAGAGACCCAGTACTTC. The full variable domain, in which reference TRBV11-3 and TRBJ2-5 provide the parts outside the CDR3, is EAGVVQSPRYKIIEKKQPVAFWCNPISGHNTLYWYLQNLGQGPELLIRYENEEAVDDSQLPKDRFSAERLKGVDSTLKIQPAELGDSAVYLCSNSTDRGSQETQYFGPGTRLLVL.

As regards this clonotype: Germline and junction disagree at one end, which may indicate a read error. The chain couples TRBV6-5 to TRBJ2-2, with 9 bases fitting TRBD1. Per germline, CDR1 MNHEY and CDR2 SVGAGI. The CDR3 has 14 residues. The CDR3 protein is CASNQDRGAGELSF. DNA of the CDR3: TGTGCCAGCAACCAGGACAGGGGCGCCGGGGAGCTGTCTTTT.

This clonotype was detected only a few times. The chain links TRBV7-9 to TRBJ2-1; maybe TRBD1 (5 bases). This CDR3 has 12 residues. The V end was cut by 4 bases, the J end by 9 bases, with 10 bases between. Germline CDR1 reads SEHNR; CDR2 reads FQNEAQ (reference sequence). CDR3 protein: CASSSVRGEQFF. CDR3 coding DNA: TGTGCCAGCAGCTCAGTAAGGGGTGAGCAGTTCTTC.